Below are 12 T cell receptor beta chains sequenced from a single sample in a study of Graves' ophthalmopathy and Graves' hyperthyroidism. Scientists amplified the TCR beta CDR3 regions from RNA transcripts. The library came from an HTBI-primed first-round RT-PCR and a second-round multiplex PCR. TCRdb re-analysed the multiplex PCR reads in MiXCR, keeping a single row per CDR3 protein. This repertoire shows just over 400,000 distinct CDR3 sequences, 20% to 25% found once; its top ten account for around 3%. The sample taken for sequencing was peripheral blood. The receptors stem from a woman between 18 and 29 years old with stable Graves' hyperthyroidism.

The chain has TRBV6-5 and TRBJ1-2, with 8 bases that match TRBD1. CDR1 and CDR2 from the germline V gene are MNHEY and SVGAGI. The CDR3 totals 12 residues. J gave up 14 bases and V 4 bases, and 9 bases lay outside the gene matches. The CDR3 loop is CASSSPSDRVTF. The CDR3 DNA reads as TGTGCCAGCAGTTCCCCGTCGGACAGGGTTACCTTC.

This clonotype was detected ten times or more. This rearrangement joins TRBV25-1 to TRBJ1-5; weak D call: TRBD1 (6 bases). From germline, CDR1 is MGHDK and CDR2 SYGVNS. CDR3 length: 15 residues. Trimming stripped 2 bases from V and 5 bases from J, with 13 bases between. The CDR3 is CASSEHREVDQPQHF. The CDR3 nucleotides are TGTGCCAGCAGTGAACACAGGGAAGTCGATCAGCCCCAGCATTTT.

The table lists this clonotype with many counts. This chain joins TRBV6-1 and TRBJ1-1, with D tentatively TRBD1 (6 bases). The CDR3 is 13 residues long. The V end was cut by 6 bases, the J end by 8 bases, with 16 bases between. Germline CDR1 MNHNS, CDR2 SASEGT. The chain's CDR3 is CASSPTLGAEAFF. Written as DNA, the CDR3 is TGTGCCAGCAGCCCAACCTTGGGGGCGGAAGCTTTCTTT.

A remark on this clonotype: A much larger clonotype is one base distant, so this may be a read error. This chain links TRBV13 with TRBJ1-1, with 7 nucleotides matching TRBD1. This CDR3 has 14 residues. CDR1 and CDR2 from the germline V gene are PRHDT and FYEKMQ (reference sequence). With V trimmed by 6 bases and J by 4 bases, 8 bases remained unmatched. The CDR3 protein is CASSLPDRITEAFF. In nucleotides, the CDR3 is TGTGCCAGCAGTCTCCCGGACAGGATCACTGAAGCTTTCTTT. The entire variable domain, with the rest obtained from reference TRBV13 and TRBJ1-1, is as follows: AAGVIQSPRHLIKEKRETATLKCYPIPRHDTVYWYQQGPGQDPQFLISFYEKMQSDKGSIPDRFSAQQFSDYHSELNMSSLELGDSALYFCASSLPDRITEAFFGQGTRLTVV.

This clonotype showed up many times. This chain connects TRBV7-8 to TRBJ2-5, with D maybe TRBD2 (5 bases). CDR1 and CDR2 from the germline V gene are SGHVS and FQNEAQ. V lost 3 bases and J lost 2, with 16 bases in between. CDR3 size: 16 residues. Here the CDR3 DNA reads TGTGCCAGCAGCTTGCGTAACAGCGGCATGCAAGAGACCCAGTACTTC. This encodes CASSLRNSGMQETQYF.

The sample holds many counts of this clonotype. V is TRBV20-1 and J is TRBJ2-7; D is undetermined. Germline V lookup: CDR1 DFQATT, CDR2 SNEGSKA (reference sequence). The CDR3 contains 14 residues. CDR3 nucleotide sequence: TGCAGCGCCATGGGCAGCGTCTCTTCCTACGAGCAGTACTTC. Protein sequence: CSAMGSVSSYEQYF.

This clonotype was seen at least ten times. The chain joins TRBV6-2 or TRBV6-3 to TRBJ2-7; 11 bases line up with TRBD2. Germline trimming cut 0 bases from V and 2 bases from J; bases unmatched to any gene: 3. The CDR3 runs 16 residues. CDR1 MNHEY and CDR2 SVGEGT come from the germline V gene. The chain's CDR3 is CASSYSVSGRAYEQYF. For the CDR3, the DNA is TGTGCCAGCAGTTACTCGGTTAGCGGGAGGGCCTACGAGCAGTACTTC.

This clonotype was seen many times. The V gene is TRBV28, the J gene TRBJ2-5; 8 bases are shared with TRBD1. CDR3 length equals 14 residues. Unmatched junction bases numbered 9, after V lost 7 bases and J lost 5 bases. Germline V gene lookup returns CDR1 MDHEN and CDR2 SYDVKM. CDR3 DNA: TGTGCCAGCAAAGCAGCAGGGGGCGCGGAGACCCAGTACTTC. This translates into CASKAAGGAETQYF.

The table lists this clonotype with many counts. The chain uses TRBV2 and TRBJ2-7, with D hard to call. The CDR3 is 14 residues long. V lost 1 base and J 0 bases, leaving 7 bases between the germline ends. The germline gives CDR1 SNHLY, CDR2 FYNNEI. The CDR3 region is CASSEGLRSYEQYF. The CDR3 bases are TGTGCCAGCAGTGAAGGACTGCGCTCCTACGAGCAGTACTTC. Using reference TRBV2 and TRBJ2-7 for the parts outside the CDR3, the full variable domain is EPEVTQTPSHQVTQMGQEVILRCVPISNHLYFYWYRQILGQKVEFLVSFYNNEISEKSEIFDDQFSVERPDGSNFTLKIRSTKLEDSAMYFCASSEGLRSYEQYFGPGTRLTVT.

This clonotype was seen a handful of times. This rearrangement joins TRBV6-1 to TRBJ2-7; D is unclear. The CDR3 is 13 amino acids. Between the trimmed V and J ends, which lost 6 bases and 3 bases, there was a span of 12 bases. In germline, CDR1 is MNHNS, CDR2 SASEGT. CDR3 nucleotides: TGTGCCAGCAGCCCTACCACCGTCTACGAGCAGTACTTC. This gives the protein CASSPTTVYEQYF.

This clonotype was counted at least ten times. The V call is TRBV15, the J call TRBJ1-5; 7 bases are a match to TRBD1. With V trimmed by 1 base and J by 6 bases, 6 bases remained unmatched. This CDR3 region has 15 residues. Per germline, CDR1 LNHNV and CDR2 YYDKDF (reference sequence). The CDR3 loop reads CATSRGQGESQPQHF. CDR3 in DNA: TGTGCCACCAGCAGAGGGCAGGGGGAAAGTCAGCCCCAGCATTTT.

J is TRBJ2-7 and V is TRBV6-5; D may be TRBD2 (6 bases). Germline V lookup: CDR1 MNHEY, CDR2 SVGAGI. CDR3 length equals 15 residues. V lost 6 bases and J lost 2, with 17 bases in between. CDR3 in amino acids: CASSFLKGGTYEQYF. CDR3 coding DNA: TGTGCCAGCAGCTTCCTCAAGGGCGGGACCTACGAGCAGTACTTC.